Listed here are 20 T cell receptor beta chains from one sample, sequenced in a study of graft-versus-host responses after intestinal transplantation. Profiling relied on immunoSEQ multiplex PCR, and the TCRdb table lists in-frame clones only, not all of them. The sample comprises 75,000 to 100,000 clones, about 83% of which are singletons, and around 1.4% rests with the top ten. The sample was PBMCs, taken 255 days after intestinal transplant. The receptors were sampled from a human patient who received an intestinal transplant, so some T cells may come from the graft donor.

The CDR3 region has the DNA TGTGCCAGCAGTTACTCGGCAGGGACAAACACTGAAGCTTTCTTT. Protein sequence: CASSYSAGTNTEAFF. V usage is TRBV6-5 and J usage is TRBJ1-1, with D possibly TRBD1 on 6 matching bases. This CDR3 contains 15 residues. Germline V gene sequence: CDR1 MNHEY, CDR2 SVGAGI. The V end was cut by 0 bases, the J end by 2 bases, with 10 bases between.

This clone ranks as medium-sized (0.01 to 0.1%). Other DNA sequences in the same sample also yield this CDR3. The rearrangement joins TRBV6-4 to TRBJ2-3; 11 positions agree with TRBD2. Per germline, CDR1 MRHNA and CDR2 SNTAGT. Trimming cost V 0 bases and J 4 bases; bases outside gene matches: 0. The CDR3 sequence is 15 residues long. The CDR3 coding sequence is TGTGCCAGCAGTGACTCTAGCGGGGGGGCAGATACGCAGTATTTT. Amino acids: CASSDSSGGADTQYF.

The chain couples TRBV6-1 to TRBJ1-1, with D perhaps TRBD1 (6 bases). CDR1 and CDR2 (germline): MNHNS, SASEGT. The CDR3 length is 15 residues. V gave up 3 bases and J gave up 8 bases, with 19 bases separating them. The CDR3 sequence is CASSEPLGQKTEAFF. In DNA form, the CDR3 reads TGTGCCAGCAGTGAGCCCCTCGGACAGAAAACAGAAGCTTTCTTT.

This clone was counted between two and nine times. The gene calls are TRBV14 and TRBJ2-3, with D uncertain. CDR1 SGHDN and CDR2 FVKESK come from the germline V gene. V lost 1 base to trimming and J lost 4 bases, with 6 bases between them. CDR3 size: 13 residues. The chain's CDR3 is CASSQAFSDTQYF. CDR3 sequence (DNA): TGTGCCAGCAGCCAAGCTTTTTCAGATACGCAGTATTTT.

The CDR3 DNA is TGTGCCAGGAAATCGGACAGGCCTTATTCACCCCTCCACTTT. This sequence encodes CARKSDRPYSPLHF. The chain couples TRBV19 to TRBJ1-6; 7 nucleotides align to TRBD1. This CDR3 is 14 amino acids long. The junction had 10 bases not matched to a gene; V was cut back by 9 bases and J by 8 bases. The V gene's germline CDR1 is LNHDA and CDR2 SQIVND (reference sequence).

This chain connects TRBV13 to TRBJ2-7; D gene uncertain. The CDR3 has 12 residues. V was trimmed by 5 bases and J by 6 bases, leaving 11 bases between them. CDR1 PRHDT and CDR2 FYEKMQ come from the germline V gene (reference sequence). The DNA for the CDR3 is TGTGCCAGCAGCCAAGAAACGGGCGAGCAGTACTTC. Protein product: CASSQETGEQYF.

This clone has only one observation. This chain uses TRBV5-1 with TRBJ1-2, with 7 bases matching TRBD1. J gave up 8 bases and V 4 bases, and 14 bases lay outside the gene matches. There are 15 residues in the CDR3. Germline V gives CDR1 SGHRS, CDR2 YFSETQ. The CDR3 coding sequence is TGCGCCAGCAGCACCGGACAGGTGTCTTTAACCGGCTACACCTTC. It yields the protein CASSTGQVSLTGYTF. Variable domain in full (rest from reference TRBV5-1 and TRBJ1-2): KAGVTQTPRYLIKTRGQQVTLSCSPISGHRSVSWYQQTPGQGLQFLFEYFSETQRNKGNFPGRFSGRQFSNSRSEMNVSTLELGDSALYLCASSTGQVSLTGYTFGSGTRLTVV.

J is TRBJ1-3 and V is TRBV30; 11 bases map to TRBD1. V dropped 8 bases and J dropped 4; count of bases not matched to a gene: 7. The CDR3 has 14 residues. Germline V gene lookup returns CDR1 GTSNPN and CDR2 SVGIG (reference sequence). CDR3 protein: CAGGQGASGNTIYF. The CDR3 region has the DNA TGTGCCGGCGGACAGGGGGCATCAGGAAACACCATATATTTT.

The chain uses TRBV19 and TRBJ1-2, with D uncertain. This CDR3 contains 11 residues. V gave up 6 bases and J gave up 0 bases, with 2 bases separating them. Per the germline V gene, CDR1 is LNHDA and CDR2 is SQIVND (reference sequence). CDR3 in DNA: TGTGCCAGTAGGTCTAACTATGGCTACACCTTC. Translating it yields CASRSNYGYTF.

The chain carries TRBV4-2 and TRBJ2-7; tentatively, D is TRBD2 (6 bases). Germline assignment: CDR1 LGHNA and CDR2 YNFKEQ. This CDR3 contains 16 residues. Trimming left V 0 bases short and J 2 bases short, with 14 bases between. CDR3 DNA sequence: TGTGCCAGCAGCCAAGATCGGAATTCGGGGGCCTACGAGCAGTACTTC. Amino acid sequence: CASSQDRNSGAYEQYF.

The chain combines TRBV28 with TRBJ2-7, with 10 positions matching TRBD2. V was pared by 2 bases and J by 7 bases, with 17 bases of the junction left unmatched. This CDR3 contains 18 residues. Germline CDR1 reads MDHEN; CDR2 reads SYDVKM. As DNA, the CDR3 is TGTGCCAGCAGTTTACCCCTGGCCCTAGCGGGAGTTTTGCGGGAGCAGTACTTC. Protein: CASSLPLALAGVLREQYF.

The chain carries TRBV27 and TRBJ1-5; weak D call: TRBD1 (5 bases). Trimming left V 2 bases short and J 4 bases short, with 9 bases between. Germline V gene data show CDR1 as MNHEY and CDR2 as SMNVEV (reference sequence). This CDR3 contains 14 residues. CDR3 bases: TGTGCCAGCAGTTTAGGGGCGGATAATCAGCCCCAGCATTTT. Encoded protein: CASSLGADNQPQHF.

The chain links TRBV6-6 to TRBJ2-7; perhaps D is TRBD1 or TRBD2 (5 bases each). CDR1 MNHNY and CDR2 SVGAGI come from the germline V gene (reference sequence). Trimming took off 0 bases at V and 5 bases at J, with 11 bases between the two ends. This CDR3 has 14 residues. This CDR3 reads CASSYSGTGNEQYF. In DNA form, the CDR3 reads TGTGCCAGCAGTTACTCTGGGACCGGGAACGAGCAGTACTTC.

The chain couples TRBV19 to TRBJ2-6; D not certain. Trimming removed 2 bases at V and 4 bases at J, with 12 bases between. Per germline, CDR1 LNHDA and CDR2 SQIVND (reference sequence). CDR3 length: 16 residues. CDR3 protein: CASSILEGSGANVLTF. The CDR3 nucleotides read TGTGCCAGTAGTATATTAGAAGGCTCCGGGGCCAACGTCCTGACTTTC.

J is TRBJ2-3 and V is TRBV9; D unclear. Germline values: CDR1 SGDLS, CDR2 YYNGEE. V was trimmed by 0 bases and J by 0 bases, leaving 5 bases between them. The CDR3 has 14 residues. The CDR3 DNA reads TGTGCCAGCAGCGTAGGGGGTAGCACAGATACGCAGTATTTT. It encodes CASSVGGSTDTQYF.

This clone was counted a single time. V usage is TRBV23-1 and J usage is TRBJ1-5; D call uncertain. TRBV23-1 is an ORF for which the function is uncertain. CDR3 length: 10 residues. The V and J ends lost 4 bases and 13 bases respectively, with 8 bases between them. The CDR3 here is CASSPRRQHF. The CDR3 coding sequence is TGCGCCAGCAGTCCCCGGCGGCAGCATTTT.

V gene TRBV5-1 combines with J gene TRBJ2-5; D is possibly TRBD1 or TRBD2 (6 bases each). The CDR3 is 12 residues long. Deletions cut 0 bases from V and 10 bases from J, with 10 bases between. Germline V gene lookup returns CDR1 SGHRS and CDR2 YFSETQ. CDR3 sequence: CASSLVGGDQYF. CDR3 DNA: TGCGCCAGCAGCTTGGTGGGGGGCGACCAGTACTTC.

The chain recombines TRBV28 with TRBJ1-4, with D possibly matching TRBD1 (6 bases). V dropped 10 bases and J dropped 0 bases, with 27 bases sitting between them. The CDR3 runs 19 residues. CDR1 is MDHEN and CDR2 is SYDVKM in the germline V gene. CDR3 loop: CATSRQGLISGATNEKLFF. In nucleotides, the CDR3 is TGTGCCACATCCAGGCAGGGGCTTATCTCCGGGGCAACTAATGAAAAACTGTTTTTT.

This rearrangement joins TRBV5-1 to TRBJ1-2; no clear D. The V and J ends lost 0 bases and 4 bases respectively, with 13 bases between them. The CDR3 is 15 residues long. The V gene's germline CDR1 is SGHRS and CDR2 YFSETQ. Here the CDR3 DNA reads TGCGCCAGCAGCTTGGTCGGGATTCTGGGCTATGGCTACACCTTC. It translates to CASSLVGILGYGYTF.

The chain has TRBV9 and TRBJ2-1; D unclear. Germline V gene sequence: CDR1 SGDLS, CDR2 YYNGEE. V lost 3 bases and J 4 bases, leaving 8 bases between the germline ends. This CDR3 is 13 amino acids long. CDR3: CASSAADYNEQFF. CDR3 in DNA: TGTGCCAGCAGCGCGGCTGATTACAATGAGCAGTTCTTC.